This T cell receptor (beta chain) derives from a study of PD-L1 blockade in urothelial cancer. For the study at large: The study started patients on atezolizumab at some point between 2014 and 2016, giving 1,200 mg intravenously every 3 weeks. Each blood sample yielded a median of 141,255 T cells.

The repertoire was sequenced with immunoSEQ multiplex PCR; TCRdb's copy has only in-frame clones and lacks some. The data contain around 70,000 clones, around 84% of them singletons. The sequence was collected from an older man with urothelial cancer. This material consisted of PBMCs, taken around atezolizumab (anti-PD-L1) treatment.

CDR3 protein: CASSPGLAGAYEQYF. The CDR3, as DNA: TGTGCCAGCAGCCCCGGACTAGCGGGAGCCTACGAGCAGTACTTC. The chain carries TRBV6-5 and TRBJ2-7; TRBD2 agrees at 13 bases. CDR3 size: 15 residues. Germline CDR1 reads MNHEY; CDR2 reads SVGAGI. V was pared by 6 bases and J by 2 bases, with 4 bases of the junction left unmatched.